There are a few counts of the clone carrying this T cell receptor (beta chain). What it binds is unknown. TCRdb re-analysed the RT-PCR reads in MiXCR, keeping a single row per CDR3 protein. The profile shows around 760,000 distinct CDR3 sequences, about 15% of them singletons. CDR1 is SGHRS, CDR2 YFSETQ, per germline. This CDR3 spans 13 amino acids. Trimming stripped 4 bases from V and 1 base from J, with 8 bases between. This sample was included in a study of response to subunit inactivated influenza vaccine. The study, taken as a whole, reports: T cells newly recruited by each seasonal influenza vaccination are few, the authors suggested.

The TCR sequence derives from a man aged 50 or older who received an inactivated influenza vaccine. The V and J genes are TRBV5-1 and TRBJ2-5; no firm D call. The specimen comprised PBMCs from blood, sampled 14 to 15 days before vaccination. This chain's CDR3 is CASSDGAQETQYF. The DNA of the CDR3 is TGCGCCAGCAGCGATGGCGCCCAAGAGACCCAGTACTTC.